One sample yielded the 15 T cell receptor beta chains listed below, sequenced in a study of metastatic and nonmetastatic thyroid tumors. All patients were untreated before thyroid surgery. TCRdb reprocessed the PCR reads using MiXCR. This table has 20,000 to 25,000 clones, about 14% appearing once. The sequencing input was blood. The receptors shown here come from a female donor with papillary thyroid cancer or a benign thyroid nodule (not recorded which). Some clones in this sample may be carry-over from other donors' samples.

In its sample, this clone was seen many times. The chain links TRBV28 to TRBJ2-5; 8 positions agree with TRBD2. The CDR3 has 15 residues. Germline trimming cut 6 bases from V and 5 bases from J; bases unmatched to any gene: 11. Germline V gives CDR1 MDHEN, CDR2 SYDVKM. CDR3 in DNA: TGTGCCAGCAGCAGACCGGGACTAGTCAGGGAGACCCAGTACTTC. This encodes CASSRPGLVRETQYF.

This clone was observed at least ten times. J is TRBJ2-7 and V is TRBV19; perhaps TRBD2 as D (6 bases). Germline CDR1 and CDR2: LNHDA and SQIVND (reference sequence). Trimming took off 3 bases at V and 3 bases at J, with 15 bases between the two ends. The CDR3 contains 15 residues. The CDR3 DNA reads TGTGCCAGTAGTATTGGGGTGGGAGGATACTACGAGCAGTACTTC. Translating it yields CASSIGVGGYYEQYF.

There are many counts of this clone. CDR3 DNA sequence: TGTGCCTGGAGTGTACCGACTAGCGGGTGGGGCACAGATACGCAGTATTTT. Encoded protein: CAWSVPTSGWGTDTQYF. The rearrangement uses TRBV30 and TRBJ2-3; TRBD2 matches 10 bases. The CDR3 contains 17 residues. Germline lookup yields CDR1 GTSNPN and CDR2 SVGIG (reference sequence). J gave up 1 base and V 0 bases, and 7 bases lay outside the gene matches.

This clone was detected only a few times. The V gene is TRBV28, the J gene TRBJ1-2; D is unclear. Germline-derived CDR1 and CDR2 are MDHEN and SYDVKM. The germline V and J ends were trimmed by 3 bases and 0 bases, with 8 bases remaining between them. The CDR3 has 14 amino acids. This CDR3 is CASSLWVTNYGYTF. As DNA, the CDR3 is TGTGCCAGCAGTTTGTGGGTGACTAACTATGGCTACACCTTC.

This clone was seen many times. The V and J genes are TRBV18 and TRBJ2-7; tentative D call: TRBD2 (6 bases). This CDR3 has 14 residues. The germline CDR1 and CDR2 sequences are KGHSH and LQKENI. V gave up 6 bases and J gave up 3 bases, with 15 bases separating them. The CDR3 here is CASSDRDSLYEQYF. The CDR3 DNA sequence: TGTGCCAGCTCGGACCGGGACTCCCTCTACGAGCAGTACTTC. The whole variable domain, remainder taken from reference TRBV18 and TRBJ2-7, is NAGVMQNPRHLVRRRGQEARLRCSPMKGHSHVYWYRQLPEEGLKFMVYLQKENIIDESGMPKERFSAEFPKEGPSILRIQQVVRGDSAAYFCASSDRDSLYEQYFGPGTRLTVT.

This clone came up many times. The rearrangement joins TRBV30 to TRBJ1-3; D may be TRBD1 (5 bases). Per germline, CDR1 GTSNPN and CDR2 SVGIG (reference sequence). The ends were cut back, 1 base at V and 8 bases at J, with 12 bases in the middle. The CDR3 totals 13 residues. CDR3 sequence: CAWSEGEGHTIYF. DNA of the CDR3: TGTGCCTGGAGTGAAGGGGAGGGACACACCATATATTTT.

This clone was counted many times. A much larger clone lies a single base off, so this may be a read error. The chain has TRBV7-8 and TRBJ2-5; 14 bases are shared with TRBD2. CDR3 size: 19 residues. Germline CDR1 SGHVS, CDR2 FQNEAQ. This CDR3 is CASSVLGTSGSFRQETRYF. The CDR3 bases are TGTGCCAGCAGCGTGCTGGGGACTAGCGGGAGTTTTAGGCAAGAGACCCGGTACTTC. The variable domain in full, completed from reference TRBV7-8 and TRBJ2-5, reads GAGVSQSPRYKVAKRGQDVALRCDPISGHVSLFWYQQALGQGPEFLTYFQNEAQLDKSGLPSDRFFAERPEGSVSTLKIQRTQQEDSAVYLCASSVLGTSGSFRQETRYFGPGTRLLVL.

Many counts were recorded for this clone. A much larger clone differs from this one at a single base, so this may be a read error. V and J are TRBV12-3 or TRBV12-4 and TRBJ2-2, with D possibly matching TRBD2 (6 bases). V was trimmed by 0 bases and J by 6 bases, leaving 8 bases between them. The CDR3 runs 14 residues. This CDR3 is CASSLAGGPGELFF. In nucleotides, the CDR3 is TGTGCCAGCAGTTTAGCGGGAGGACCCGGGGAGCTGTTTTTT.

This clone appeared many times. This chain uses TRBV15 with TRBJ2-7; TRBD1 matches 7 bases. The length of the CDR3 is 17 residues. The V gene end was trimmed by 1 base and the J gene end by 4 bases; junction bases not matched to a gene: 13. CDR1 is LNHNV, CDR2 YYDKDF, per germline (reference sequence). This CDR3 reads CATSRAGVWTGGYEQYF. Written as DNA, the CDR3 is TGTGCCACCAGCAGAGCGGGCGTTTGGACAGGAGGATACGAGCAGTACTTC.

In its sample, this clone was seen many times. The V and J genes are TRBV6-1 and TRBJ1-1; D possibly corresponds to TRBD1 (6 bases). CDR3 length: 14 residues. Trimming left V 2 bases short and J 8 bases short, with 15 bases between. The V gene's germline CDR1 is MNHNS and CDR2 SASEGT. CDR3 bases: TGTGCCAGCAGTGAATATATTATGGGGGGCGAAGCTTTCTTT. This sequence encodes CASSEYIMGGEAFF.

This clone was counted many times. The V call is TRBV20-1, the J call TRBJ2-3; maybe TRBD1 (5 bases). With 0 bases removed from V and 2 bases from J, the gap between germline ends came to 12 bases. In germline, CDR1 is DFQATT, CDR2 SNEGSKA (reference sequence). CDR3 length: 15 amino acids. The CDR3 DNA reads TGCAGTGCTAGAGATTTTTCAGGGCTCACAGATACGCAGTATTTT. Protein product: CSARDFSGLTDTQYF.

Many counts were recorded for this clone. Other DNA sequences from this sample encode an identical CDR3 as well. The V call is TRBV15, the J call TRBJ2-1; D is unclear. V lost 6 bases, J lost 4 bases, and 7 bases lay in between. The germline gives CDR1 LNHNV, CDR2 YYDKDF (reference sequence). The CDR3 has 12 residues. CDR3 DNA sequence: TGTGCCACCAGTGAAGTTTACAATGAGCAGTTCTTC. Translated: CATSEVYNEQFF.

Ten or more counts support this clone. CDR3 sequence: CATSDSARGRTGELFF. The DNA for the CDR3 is TGTGCCACCAGTGATTCGGCCAGGGGGCGGACCGGGGAGCTGTTTTTT. The rearrangement links TRBV24-1 to TRBJ2-2; 8 positions match TRBD1. V was pared by 2 bases and J by 5 bases, with 6 bases of the junction left unmatched. The length of the CDR3 is 16 residues. The germline V gene encodes CDR1 KGHDR and CDR2 SFDVKD.

V is TRBV4-1 and J is TRBJ2-7, with 8 positions matching TRBD2. J was trimmed by 4 bases and V by 4 bases; bases with no gene match: 9. The germline CDR1 and CDR2 sequences are MGHRA and YSYEKL. CDR3 length: 15 residues. The CDR3 nucleotides read TGCGCCAGCAGCCCGAGGAGCGGGAGTTTATACGAGCAGTACTTC. Its protein is CASSPRSGSLYEQYF.

Worth noting for this clone: One end of the junction varies from germline; a read error may be responsible. The chain recombines TRBV6-5 with TRBJ1-6, with D tentatively TRBD1 (5 bases). This CDR3 has 15 amino acids. Germline assignment: CDR1 MNHEY and CDR2 SVGAGI. CDR3 protein: CASSSDQGGNSPPHF. The CDR3 nucleotides read TGTGCCAGCAGTTCAGACCAGGGAGGAAATTCACCCCCCCACTTT.